The entry below describes one T cell receptor beta chain. No antigen is known for it. The junction does not match germline at one end; this may be a read error. This sample was taken from a study of blood T cells in healthy people across ages. Study background: Template switching picked up about one barcoded beta molecule for each two T cells.

Findings and caveats of the study: Estimates of diversity drawn from one million T cells were considered underestimates. PBMCs that were unsorted prevented a conclusive naive versus antigen-experienced comparison.

Then a second PCR, running roughly 7 to 11 cycles, was carried out with a sample-barcoded 5' primer and a J-beta primer mix. A template-switch adaptor that had 12 random nucleotides put a tag on each cDNA molecule. Each CDR3 protein is one row after TCRdb ran MiXCR on the 5' RACE reads. The table lists about 800,000 distinct CDR3 sequences, 55% to 75% of them singletons. The CDR3 contains 14 residues. Material for sequencing was blood. The sequence came from a man aged 30-40 years in good health. The chain carries TRBV12-3 or TRBV12-4 and TRBJ2-3, with a weak D call TRBD1 (5 bases). CDR3 coding DNA: TGTGTCAGCACCCCTCCAGGGTACACAGATACGCAGTATTTT. It translates to CVSTPPGYTDTQYF.